This section outlines one T cell receptor (beta chain) sequence together with its context. The junction differs from germline at one of its ends, possibly a read error. These data originate in a study of cytomegalovirus exposure and HLA in healthy donors. Germline V gene sequence: CDR1 MDHEN, CDR2 SYDVKM. The CDR3 runs 14 residues. Primers: 60 Vbeta forward and 13 Jbeta reverse. Only in-frame clones appear in the TCRdb table, and some are missing; sequencing was by immunoSEQ multiplex PCR. The table lists more than 90,000 clones, around four fifths of them singletons, with around 0.74% in the top ten.

Specimen: PBMCs. This receptor was taken from a woman in her sixties in good health and CMV-seronegative. V is TRBV28 and J is TRBJ1-2, with 12 nucleotides matching TRBD1. CDR3 residues: CASNLGTGGYGYTF. CDR3 in DNA: TGTGCCAGCAACCTCGGGACAGGGGGCTATGGCTATACCTTC.